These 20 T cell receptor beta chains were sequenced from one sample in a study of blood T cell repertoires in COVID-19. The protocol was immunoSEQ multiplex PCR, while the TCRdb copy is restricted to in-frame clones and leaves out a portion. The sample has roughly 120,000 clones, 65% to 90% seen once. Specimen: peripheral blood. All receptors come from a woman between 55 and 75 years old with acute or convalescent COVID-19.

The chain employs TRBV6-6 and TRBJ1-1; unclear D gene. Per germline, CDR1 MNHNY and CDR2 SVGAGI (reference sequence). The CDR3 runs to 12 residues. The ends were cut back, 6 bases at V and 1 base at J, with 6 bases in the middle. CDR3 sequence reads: CASREGNTEAFF. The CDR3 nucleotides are TGTGCCAGCAGGGAGGGGAACACTGAAGCTTTCTTT.

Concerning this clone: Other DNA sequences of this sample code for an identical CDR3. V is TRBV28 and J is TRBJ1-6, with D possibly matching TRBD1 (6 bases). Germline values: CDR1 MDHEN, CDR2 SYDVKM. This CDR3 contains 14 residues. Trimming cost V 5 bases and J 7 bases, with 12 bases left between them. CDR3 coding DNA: TGTGCCAGCAGTCCGGGACAAGAGAATTCACCCCTCCACTTT. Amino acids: CASSPGQENSPLHF.

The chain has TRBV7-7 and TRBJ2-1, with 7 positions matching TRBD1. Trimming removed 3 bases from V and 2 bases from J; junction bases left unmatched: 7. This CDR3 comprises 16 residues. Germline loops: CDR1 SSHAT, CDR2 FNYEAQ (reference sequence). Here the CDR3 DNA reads TGTGCCAGCAGCTTCTCCAACGACAGGGCCTACAATGAGCAGTTCTTC. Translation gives CASSFSNDRAYNEQFF.

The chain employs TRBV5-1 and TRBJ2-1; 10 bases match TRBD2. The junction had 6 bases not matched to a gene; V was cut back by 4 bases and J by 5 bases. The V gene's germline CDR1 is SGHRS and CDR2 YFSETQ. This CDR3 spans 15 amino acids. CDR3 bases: TGCGCCAGCAGCATTCCTAGCGGGGGAAACAATGAGCAGTTCTTC. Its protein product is CASSIPSGGNNEQFF. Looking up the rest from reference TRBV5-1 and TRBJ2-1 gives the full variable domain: KAGVTQTPRYLIKTRGQQVTLSCSPISGHRSVSWYQQTPGQGLQFLFEYFSETQRNKGNFPGRFSGRQFSNSRSEMNVSTLELGDSALYLCASSIPSGGNNEQFFGPGTRLTVL.

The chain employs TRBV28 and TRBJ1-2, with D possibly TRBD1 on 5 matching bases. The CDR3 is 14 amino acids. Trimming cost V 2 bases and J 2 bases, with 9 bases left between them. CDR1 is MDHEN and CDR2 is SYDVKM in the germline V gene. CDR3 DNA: TGTGCCAGCAGTTTAGGTGCAGGGAACTATGGCTACACCTTC. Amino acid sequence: CASSLGAGNYGYTF.

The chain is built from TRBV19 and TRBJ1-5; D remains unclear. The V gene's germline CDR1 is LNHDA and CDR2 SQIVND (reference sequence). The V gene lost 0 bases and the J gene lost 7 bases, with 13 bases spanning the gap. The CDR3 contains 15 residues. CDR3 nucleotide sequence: TGTGCCAGTAGTATAGATCCATCAGGTTTCCAGCCCCAGCATTTT. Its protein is CASSIDPSGFQPQHF.

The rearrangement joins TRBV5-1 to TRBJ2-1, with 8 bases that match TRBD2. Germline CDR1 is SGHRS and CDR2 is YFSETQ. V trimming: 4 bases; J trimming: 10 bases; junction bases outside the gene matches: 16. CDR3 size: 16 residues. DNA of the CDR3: TGCGCCAGCAGCCCGCCCGGGACTAGTGAGGTTGGGGAGCAGTTCTTC. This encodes CASSPPGTSEVGEQFF. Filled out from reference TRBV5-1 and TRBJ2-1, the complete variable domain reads KAGVTQTPRYLIKTRGQQVTLSCSPISGHRSVSWYQQTPGQGLQFLFEYFSETQRNKGNFPGRFSGRQFSNSRSEMNVSTLELGDSALYLCASSPPGTSEVGEQFFGPGTRLTVL.

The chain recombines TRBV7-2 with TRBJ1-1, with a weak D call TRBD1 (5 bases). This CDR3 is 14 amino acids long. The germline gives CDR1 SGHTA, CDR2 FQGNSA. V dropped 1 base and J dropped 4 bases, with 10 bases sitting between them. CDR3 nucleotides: TGTGCCAGCAGCTTAGAGGGTAGGGGCACTGAAGCTTTCTTT. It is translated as CASSLEGRGTEAFF.

CDR3 bases: TGTGCCAGCAGCTTACCCACAGGGTTGGGAGAAAAACTGTTTTTT. This translates into CASSLPTGLGEKLFF. The rearrangement uses TRBV7-9 and TRBJ1-4; D may be TRBD1 (6 bases). Germline loops: CDR1 SEHNR, CDR2 FQNEAQ (reference sequence). The CDR3 runs 15 residues. The V gene lost 2 bases and the J gene lost 8 bases, with 15 bases spanning the gap.

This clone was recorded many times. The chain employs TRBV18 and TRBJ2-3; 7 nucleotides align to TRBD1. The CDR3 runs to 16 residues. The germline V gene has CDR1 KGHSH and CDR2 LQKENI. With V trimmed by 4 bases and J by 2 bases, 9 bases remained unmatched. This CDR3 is CASSRNRGPLTDTQYF. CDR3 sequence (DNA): TGTGCCAGCTCACGCAACAGGGGCCCCCTCACAGATACGCAGTATTTT.

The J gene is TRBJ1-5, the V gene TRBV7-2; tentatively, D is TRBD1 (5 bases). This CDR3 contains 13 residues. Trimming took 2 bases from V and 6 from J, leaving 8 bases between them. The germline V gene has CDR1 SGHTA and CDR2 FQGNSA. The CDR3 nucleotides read TGTGCCAGCAGCTTACAGGGAGGTCAGCCCCAGCATTTT. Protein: CASSLQGGQPQHF.

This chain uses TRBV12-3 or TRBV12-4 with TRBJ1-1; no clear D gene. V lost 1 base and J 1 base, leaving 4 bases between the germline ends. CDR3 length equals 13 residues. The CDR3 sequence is CASSLGQNTEAFF. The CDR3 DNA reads TGTGCCAGCAGTTTAGGACAGAACACTGAAGCTTTCTTT.

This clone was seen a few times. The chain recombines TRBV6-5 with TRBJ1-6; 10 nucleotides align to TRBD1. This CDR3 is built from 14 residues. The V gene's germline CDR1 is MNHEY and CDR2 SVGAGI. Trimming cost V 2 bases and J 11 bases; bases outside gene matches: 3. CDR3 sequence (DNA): TGTGCCAGCAGTTACCGACAGGGGGCAACACCCCTCCACTTT. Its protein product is CASSYRQGATPLHF.

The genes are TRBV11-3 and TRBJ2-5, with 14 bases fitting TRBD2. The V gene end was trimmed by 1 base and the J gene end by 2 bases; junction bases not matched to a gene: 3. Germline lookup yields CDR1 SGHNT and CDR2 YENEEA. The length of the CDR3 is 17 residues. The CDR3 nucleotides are TGTGCCAGCAGCTTAGTTGGGACTAGCGGGGGACAAGAGACCCAGTACTTC. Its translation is CASSLVGTSGGQETQYF.

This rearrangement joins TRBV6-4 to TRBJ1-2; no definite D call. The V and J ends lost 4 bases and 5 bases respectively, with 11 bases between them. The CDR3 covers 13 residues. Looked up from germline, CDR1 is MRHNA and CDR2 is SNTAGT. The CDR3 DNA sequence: TGTGCCAGCAGTGCTCAGATCGGGTATGGCTACACCTTC. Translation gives CASSAQIGYGYTF.

CDR3 residues: CSAPEHYGYTF. The CDR3 DNA is TGCAGCGCCCCCGAGCACTATGGCTACACCTTC. This chain uses TRBV20-1 with TRBJ1-2; D uncertain. The CDR3 totals 11 residues. The germline V gene encodes CDR1 DFQATT and CDR2 SNEGSKA (reference sequence).

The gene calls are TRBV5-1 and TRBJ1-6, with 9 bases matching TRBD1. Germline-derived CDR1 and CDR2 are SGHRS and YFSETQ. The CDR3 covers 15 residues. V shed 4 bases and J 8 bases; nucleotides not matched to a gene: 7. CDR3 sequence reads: CASSPWTGADSPLHF. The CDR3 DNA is TGCGCCAGCAGCCCCTGGACAGGGGCGGATTCACCCCTCCACTTT.

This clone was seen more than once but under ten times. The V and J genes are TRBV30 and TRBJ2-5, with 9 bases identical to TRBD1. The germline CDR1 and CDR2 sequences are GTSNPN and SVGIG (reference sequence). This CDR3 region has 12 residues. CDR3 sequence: CAFGTGWKTQYF. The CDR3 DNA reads TGTGCGTTCGGGACAGGGTGGAAGACCCAGTACTTC.

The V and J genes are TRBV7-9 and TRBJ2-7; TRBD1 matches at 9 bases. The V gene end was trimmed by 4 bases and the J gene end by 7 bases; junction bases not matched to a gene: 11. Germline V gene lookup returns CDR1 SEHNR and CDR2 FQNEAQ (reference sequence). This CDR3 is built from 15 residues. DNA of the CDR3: TGTGCCAGCAGCTGGACCGGGACAGGGATAGGAGAGCAGTACTTC. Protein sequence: CASSWTGTGIGEQYF.

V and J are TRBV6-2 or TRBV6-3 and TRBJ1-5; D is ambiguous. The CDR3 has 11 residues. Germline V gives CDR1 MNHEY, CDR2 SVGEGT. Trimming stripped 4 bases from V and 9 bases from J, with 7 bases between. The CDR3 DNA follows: TGTGCCAGCAGTTCTGGCCGGCCCCAGCATTTT. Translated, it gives CASSSGRPQHF.